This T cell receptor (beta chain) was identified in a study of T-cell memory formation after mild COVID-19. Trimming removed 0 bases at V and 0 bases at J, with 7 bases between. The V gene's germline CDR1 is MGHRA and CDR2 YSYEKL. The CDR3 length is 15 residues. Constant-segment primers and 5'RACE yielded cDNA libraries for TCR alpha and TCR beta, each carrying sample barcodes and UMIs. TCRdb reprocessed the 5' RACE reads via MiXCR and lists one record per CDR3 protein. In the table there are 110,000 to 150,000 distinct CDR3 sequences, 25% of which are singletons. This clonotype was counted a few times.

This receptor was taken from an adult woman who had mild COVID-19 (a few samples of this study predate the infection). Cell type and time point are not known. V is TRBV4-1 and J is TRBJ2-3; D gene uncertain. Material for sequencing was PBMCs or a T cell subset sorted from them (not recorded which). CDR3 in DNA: TGCGCCAGCAGCCAAGAACTACGGAGCACAGATACGCAGTATTTT. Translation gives CASSQELRSTDTQYF.